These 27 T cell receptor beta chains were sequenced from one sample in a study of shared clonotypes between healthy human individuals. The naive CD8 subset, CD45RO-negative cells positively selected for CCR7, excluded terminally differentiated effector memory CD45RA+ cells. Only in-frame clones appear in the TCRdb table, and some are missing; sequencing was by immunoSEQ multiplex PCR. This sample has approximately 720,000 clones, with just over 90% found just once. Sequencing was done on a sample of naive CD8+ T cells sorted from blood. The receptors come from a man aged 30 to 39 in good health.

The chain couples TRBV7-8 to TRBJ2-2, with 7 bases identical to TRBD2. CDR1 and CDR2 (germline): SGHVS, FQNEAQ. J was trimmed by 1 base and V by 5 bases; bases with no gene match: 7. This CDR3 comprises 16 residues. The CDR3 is CASSRVVAGNTGELFF. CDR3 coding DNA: TGTGCCAGCAGCCGCGTTGTAGCGGGGAACACCGGGGAGCTGTTTTTT.

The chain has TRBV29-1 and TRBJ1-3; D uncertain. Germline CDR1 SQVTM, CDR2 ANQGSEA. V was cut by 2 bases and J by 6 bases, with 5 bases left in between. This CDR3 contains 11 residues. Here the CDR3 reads CSVEWENTIYF. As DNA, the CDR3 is TGCAGCGTTGAATGGGAAAACACCATATATTTT.

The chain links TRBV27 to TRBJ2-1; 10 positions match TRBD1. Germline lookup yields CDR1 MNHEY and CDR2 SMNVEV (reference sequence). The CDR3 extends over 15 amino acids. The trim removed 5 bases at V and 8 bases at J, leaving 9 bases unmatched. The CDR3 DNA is TGTGCCAGCAGTGCGCCGGGACAGGGGTCCTATGAGCAGTTCTTC. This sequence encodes CASSAPGQGSYEQFF.

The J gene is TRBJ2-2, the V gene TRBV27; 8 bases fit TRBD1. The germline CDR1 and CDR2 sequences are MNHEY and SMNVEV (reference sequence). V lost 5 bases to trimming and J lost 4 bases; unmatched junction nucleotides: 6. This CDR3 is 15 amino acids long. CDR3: CASSITGGGTGELFF. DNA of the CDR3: TGTGCCAGCAGTATAACAGGGGGAGGCACCGGGGAGCTGTTTTTT.

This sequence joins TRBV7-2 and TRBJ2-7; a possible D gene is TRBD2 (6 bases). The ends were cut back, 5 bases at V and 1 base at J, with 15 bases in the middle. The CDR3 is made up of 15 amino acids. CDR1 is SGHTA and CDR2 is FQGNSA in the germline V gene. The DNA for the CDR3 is TGTGCCAGCAGCAGTCGGGAGCTGATTTCCTACGAGCAGTACTTC. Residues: CASSSRELISYEQYF.

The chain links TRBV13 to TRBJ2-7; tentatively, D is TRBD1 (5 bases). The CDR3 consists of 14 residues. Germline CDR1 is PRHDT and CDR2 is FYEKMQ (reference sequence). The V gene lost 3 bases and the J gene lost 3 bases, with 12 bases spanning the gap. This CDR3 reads CASSLGQTIYEQYF. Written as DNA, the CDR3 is TGTGCCAGCAGCTTGGGGCAAACTATCTACGAGCAGTACTTC. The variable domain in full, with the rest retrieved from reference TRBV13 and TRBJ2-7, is AAGVIQSPRHLIKEKRETATLKCYPIPRHDTVYWYQQGPGQDPQFLISFYEKMQSDKGSIPDRFSAQQFSDYHSELNMSSLELGDSALYFCASSLGQTIYEQYFGPGTRLTVT.

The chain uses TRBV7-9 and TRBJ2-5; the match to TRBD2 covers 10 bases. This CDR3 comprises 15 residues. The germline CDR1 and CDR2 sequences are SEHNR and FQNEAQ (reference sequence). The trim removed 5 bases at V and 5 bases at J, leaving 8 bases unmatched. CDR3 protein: CASSRAGGPGETQYF. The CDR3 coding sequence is TGTGCCAGCAGCCGAGCGGGAGGGCCCGGGGAGACCCAGTACTTC.

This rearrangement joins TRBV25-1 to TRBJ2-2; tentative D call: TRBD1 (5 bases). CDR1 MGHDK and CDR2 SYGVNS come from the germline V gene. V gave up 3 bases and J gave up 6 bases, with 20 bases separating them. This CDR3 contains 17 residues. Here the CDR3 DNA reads TGTGCCAGCAGTGATGGTGGGGAAGGGGAATATCCCGGGGAGCTGTTTTTT. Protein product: CASSDGGEGEYPGELFF.

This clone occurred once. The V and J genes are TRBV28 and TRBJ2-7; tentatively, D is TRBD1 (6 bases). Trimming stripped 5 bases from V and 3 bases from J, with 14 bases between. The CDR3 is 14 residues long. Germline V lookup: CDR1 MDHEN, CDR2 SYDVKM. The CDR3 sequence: CASSIRQDGYEQYF. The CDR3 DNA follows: TGTGCCAGCAGTATTCGACAGGATGGCTACGAGCAGTACTTC.

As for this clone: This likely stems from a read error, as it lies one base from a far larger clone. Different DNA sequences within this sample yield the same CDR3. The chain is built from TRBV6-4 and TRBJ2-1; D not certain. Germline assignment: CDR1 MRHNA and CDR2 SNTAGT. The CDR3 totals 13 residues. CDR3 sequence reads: CASSAGSYNEQFF. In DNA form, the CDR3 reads TGTGCCAGCAGTGCGGGCTCCTACAATGAACAGTTCTTC.

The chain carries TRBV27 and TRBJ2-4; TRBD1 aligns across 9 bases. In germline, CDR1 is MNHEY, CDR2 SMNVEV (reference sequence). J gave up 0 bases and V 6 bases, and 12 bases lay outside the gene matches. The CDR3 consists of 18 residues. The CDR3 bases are TGTGCCAGCAGGGCAGGACAGGGGCCTCCTCTAGCCAAAAACATTCAGTACTTC. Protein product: CASRAGQGPPLAKNIQYF.

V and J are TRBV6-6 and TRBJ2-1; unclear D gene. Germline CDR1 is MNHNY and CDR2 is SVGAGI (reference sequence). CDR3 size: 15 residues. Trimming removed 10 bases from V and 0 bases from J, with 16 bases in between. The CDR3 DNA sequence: TGTGCCACCAACGGTGCGGAAAGCTCCTACAATGAGCAGTTCTTC. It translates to CATNGAESSYNEQFF.

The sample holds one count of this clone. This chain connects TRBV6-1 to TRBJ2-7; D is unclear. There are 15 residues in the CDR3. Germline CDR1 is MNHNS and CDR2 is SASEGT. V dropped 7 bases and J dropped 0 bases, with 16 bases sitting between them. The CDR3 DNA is TGTGCCAGCACAAGGCTACAACAGAACTCCTACGAGCAGTACTTC. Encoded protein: CASTRLQQNSYEQYF.

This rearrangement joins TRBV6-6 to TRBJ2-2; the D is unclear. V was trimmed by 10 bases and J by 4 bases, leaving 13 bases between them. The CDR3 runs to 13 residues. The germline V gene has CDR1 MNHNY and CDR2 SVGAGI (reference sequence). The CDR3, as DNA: TGTGCCACCGTTCTTCAGAGCACCGGGGAGCTGTTTTTT. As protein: CATVLQSTGELFF.

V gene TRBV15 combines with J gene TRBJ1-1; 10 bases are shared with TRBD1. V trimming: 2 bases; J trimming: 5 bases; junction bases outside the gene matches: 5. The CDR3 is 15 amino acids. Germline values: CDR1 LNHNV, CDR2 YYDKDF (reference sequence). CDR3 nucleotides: TGTGCCACCAGCAGAACCGGGACAGGGGAGACTGAAGCTTTCTTT. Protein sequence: CATSRTGTGETEAFF.

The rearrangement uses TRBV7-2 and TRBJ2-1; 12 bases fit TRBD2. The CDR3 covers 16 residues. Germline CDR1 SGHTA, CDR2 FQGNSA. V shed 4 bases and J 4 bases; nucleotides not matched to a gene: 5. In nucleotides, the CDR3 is TGTGCCAGCAGCTCGGACGGACTAGCGGGATACAATGAGCAGTTCTTC. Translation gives CASSSDGLAGYNEQFF.

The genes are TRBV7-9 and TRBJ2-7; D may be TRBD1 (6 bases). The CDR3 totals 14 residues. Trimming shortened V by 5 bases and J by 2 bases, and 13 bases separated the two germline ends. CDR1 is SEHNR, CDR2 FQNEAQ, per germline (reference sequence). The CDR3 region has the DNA TGTGCCAGCAGCCCCTTGACAGGAGCCTACGAGCAGTACTTC. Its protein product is CASSPLTGAYEQYF.

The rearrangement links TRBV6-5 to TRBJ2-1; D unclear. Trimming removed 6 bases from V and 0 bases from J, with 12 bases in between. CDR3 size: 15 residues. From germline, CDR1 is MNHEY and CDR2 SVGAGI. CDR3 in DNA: TGTGCCAGCAGCCCGGGTCCTAACTCCTACAATGAGCAGTTCTTC. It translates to CASSPGPNSYNEQFF.

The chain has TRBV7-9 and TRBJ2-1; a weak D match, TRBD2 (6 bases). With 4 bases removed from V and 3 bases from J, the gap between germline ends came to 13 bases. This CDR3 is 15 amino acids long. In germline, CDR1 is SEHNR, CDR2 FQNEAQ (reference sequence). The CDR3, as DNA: TGTGCCAGCAGCTCCTCGGGACTCCTCTACAATGAGCAGTTCTTC. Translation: CASSSSGLLYNEQFF.

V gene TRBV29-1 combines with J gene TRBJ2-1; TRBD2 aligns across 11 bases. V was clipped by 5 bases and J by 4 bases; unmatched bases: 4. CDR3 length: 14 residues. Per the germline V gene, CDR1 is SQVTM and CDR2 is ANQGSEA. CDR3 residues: CSVRGTSGYNEQFF. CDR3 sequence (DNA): TGCAGCGTTCGTGGGACTAGCGGATACAATGAGCAGTTCTTC.

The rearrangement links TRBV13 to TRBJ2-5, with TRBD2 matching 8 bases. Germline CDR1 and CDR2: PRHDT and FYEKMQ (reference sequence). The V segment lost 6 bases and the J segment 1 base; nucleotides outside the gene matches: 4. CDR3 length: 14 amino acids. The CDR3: CASSFTSGQETQYF. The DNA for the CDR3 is TGTGCCAGCAGTTTTACTAGCGGCCAAGAGACCCAGTACTTC.

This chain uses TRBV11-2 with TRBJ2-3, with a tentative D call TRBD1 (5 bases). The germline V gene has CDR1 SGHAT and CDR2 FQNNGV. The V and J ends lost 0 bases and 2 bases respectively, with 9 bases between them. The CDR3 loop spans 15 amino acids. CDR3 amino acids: CASSLETVSTDTQYF. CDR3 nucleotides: TGTGCCAGCAGCTTAGAGACAGTCTCCACAGATACGCAGTATTTT.

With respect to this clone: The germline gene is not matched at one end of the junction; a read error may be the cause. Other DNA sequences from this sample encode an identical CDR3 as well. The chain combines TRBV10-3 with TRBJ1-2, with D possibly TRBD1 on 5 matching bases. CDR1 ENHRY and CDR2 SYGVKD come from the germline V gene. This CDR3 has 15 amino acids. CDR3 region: CAIHSPEEGFYGYTF. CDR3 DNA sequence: TGTGCCATACATTCCCCGGAGGAGGGGTTCTATGGTTACACCTTC.

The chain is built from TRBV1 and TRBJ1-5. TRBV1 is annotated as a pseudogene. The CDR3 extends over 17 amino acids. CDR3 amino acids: CTSSQGEEGDVHQPQHF. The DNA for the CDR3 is TGCACCAGCAGCCAAGGAGAGGAGGGCGACGTACATCAGCCCCAGCATTTT.

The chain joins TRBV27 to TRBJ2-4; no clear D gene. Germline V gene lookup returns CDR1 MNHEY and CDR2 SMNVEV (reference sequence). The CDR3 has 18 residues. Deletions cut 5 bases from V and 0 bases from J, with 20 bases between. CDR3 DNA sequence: TGTGCCAGCAGTCCCACCCCGACCTTGTCCCTAGCCAAAAACATTCAGTACTTC. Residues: CASSPTPTLSLAKNIQYF.

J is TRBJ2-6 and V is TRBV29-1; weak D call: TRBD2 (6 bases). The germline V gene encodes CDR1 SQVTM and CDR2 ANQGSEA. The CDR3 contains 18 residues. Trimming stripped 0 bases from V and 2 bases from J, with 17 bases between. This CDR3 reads CSVEDLRERAAGANVLTF. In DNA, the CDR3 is TGCAGCGTTGAAGATCTTCGGGAGAGGGCGGCTGGGGCCAACGTCCTGACTTTC.

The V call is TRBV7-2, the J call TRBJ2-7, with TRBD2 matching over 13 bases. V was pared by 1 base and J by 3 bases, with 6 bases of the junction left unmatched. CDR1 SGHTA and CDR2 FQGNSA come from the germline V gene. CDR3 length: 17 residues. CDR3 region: CASSLVSGLAGDYEQYF. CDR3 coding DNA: TGTGCCAGCAGCTTAGTCTCTGGACTAGCGGGAGACTACGAGCAGTACTTC.